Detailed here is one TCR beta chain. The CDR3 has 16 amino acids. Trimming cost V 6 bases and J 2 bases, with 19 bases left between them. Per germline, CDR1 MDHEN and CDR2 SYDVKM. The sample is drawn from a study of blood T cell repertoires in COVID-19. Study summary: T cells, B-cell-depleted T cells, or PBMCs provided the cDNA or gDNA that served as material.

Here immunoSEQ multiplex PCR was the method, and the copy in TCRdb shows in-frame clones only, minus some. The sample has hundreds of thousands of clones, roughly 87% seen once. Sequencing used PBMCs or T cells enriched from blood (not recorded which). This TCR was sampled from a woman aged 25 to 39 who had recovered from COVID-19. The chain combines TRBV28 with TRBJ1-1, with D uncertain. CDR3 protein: CASSTRRGLGNTEAFF. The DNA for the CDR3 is TGTGCCAGCAGCACGCGGAGAGGGCTAGGAAACACTGAAGCTTTCTTT.